Listed below are T cell receptor beta chains from one sample, sequenced in a study of T cell changes during pregnancy in multiple sclerosis. Sequencing used immunoSEQ multiplex PCR; TCRdb keeps in-frame clones, though not all of them. This repertoire shows over 60,000 clones, 90% to 95% found once; its top ten account for approximately 0.99%. Sequenced here: peripheral blood, sampled in the first trimester of pregnancy. The source of these receptors is a female donor with multiple sclerosis, enrolled in a pregnancy study. Both conserved end residues are part of each CDR3. The D gene is left open where the match is weak. The listing skips clone size in some rows; elsewhere it reads once, few, many or a size class.

v_call	j_call	d_call	clone_size	cdr3_aa	cdr3_nt
TRBV11-2	TRBJ2-1	TRBD2	.	CASSLVREGPQFF	TGTGCCAGCAGCTTAGTGCGGGAGGGCCCCCAGTTCTTC
TRBV7-6	TRBJ2-2	.	.	CASSLVLSRGRAGELFF	TGTGCCAGCAGCTTAGTGCTAAGCAGGGGAAGAGCCGGGGAGCTGTTTTTT
TRBV5-1	TRBJ2-1	TRBD2	.	CASSPGLAGYNEQFF	TGCGCCAGCAGCCCCGGACTAGCGGGCTACAATGAGCAGTTCTTC
TRBV28	TRBJ1-5	TRBD1	medium-sized	CASSFPGAGGQYSNQPQHF	TGTGCCAGCAGTTTCCCCGGGGCAGGGGGCCAATATAGCAATCAGCCCCAGCATTTT
TRBV27	TRBJ1-1	.	.	CASSLMGSNTEAFF	TGTGCCAGCAGTTTAATGGGGAGTAACACTGAAGCTTTCTTT
TRBV7-3	TRBJ1-1	.	many	CASSLEGGTLNTEAFF	TGTGCCAGCAGCTTAGAGGGCGGCACCCTCAACACTGAAGCTTTCTTT
TRBV27	TRBJ1-6	TRBD1	.	CASSLRRGNSPLHF	TGTGCCAGCAGTTTACGCAGGGGGAATTCACCCCTCCACTTT
TRBV28	TRBJ2-1	TRBD2	few	CASSWGTSGEQFF	TGTGCCAGCAGCTGGGGGACTAGCGGTGAGCAGTTCTTC
TRBV11-2	TRBJ2-7	TRBD2	.	CASSGRGSGRPHSYEQYF	TGTGCCAGCAGCGGCAGAGGCAGCGGGAGACCCCACTCCTACGAGCAGTACTTC
TRBV28	TRBJ2-7	.	.	CASRTRGEQYF	TGTGCCAGCAGGACGCGGGGAGAGCAGTACTTC
TRBV2	TRBJ1-1	.	.	CASTEDVTEAFF	TGTGCCAGCACCGAGGATGTTACTGAAGCTTTCTTT
TRBV18	TRBJ2-2	TRBD2	once	CASSPYPPGLATGELFF	TGTGCCAGCTCACCGTACCCGCCGGGACTAGCCACCGGGGAGCTGTTTTTT
TRBV5-1	TRBJ2-7	.	.	CASSLLTDSYEQYF	TGCGCCAGCAGCTTGTTGACAGACTCCTACGAGCAGTACTTC
TRBV14	TRBJ2-7	TRBD1	.	CASSQEGTGFYEQYF	TGTGCCAGCAGCCAAGAAGGGACAGGGTTTTACGAGCAGTACTTC
TRBV6-4	TRBJ2-3	TRBD2	.	CASSGSAGETADTQYF	TGTGCCAGCAGTGGATCAGCGGGGGAGACGGCAGATACGCAGTATTTT
TRBV6-5	TRBJ1-1	.	.	CASGNRANTEAFF	TGTGCCAGCGGTAACAGGGCAAACACTGAAGCTTTCTTT
TRBV10-3	TRBJ2-7	.	.	CAIRDSQSSYEQYF	TGTGCCATCAGAGACAGCCAGAGCTCCTACGAGCAGTACTTC
TRBV6-5	TRBJ1-2	.	.	CASSYGENYGYTF	TGTGCCAGCAGTTATGGGGAGAACTATGGCTACACCTTC
TRBV6-1	TRBJ2-7	.	once	CATISGTTYEQYF	TGTGCCACTATAAGCGGCACGACCTACGAGCAGTACTTC
TRBV7-9	TRBJ1-6	TRBD1	.	CASSPRQGRNSPLHF	TGTGCCAGCAGTCCTAGACAGGGTAGGAATTCACCCCTCCACTTT
TRBV2	TRBJ2-2	.	.	CASSGTGELFF	TGTGCCAGCAGCGGCACCGGGGAGCTGTTTTTT
TRBV9	TRBJ1-2	.	.	CASSGRVEVNYGYTF	TGTGCCAGCAGCGGTCGAGTTGAGGTTAACTATGGCTACACCTTC
TRBV7-9	TRBJ1-1	.	.	CASSLALVYRNTEAFF	TGTGCCAGCAGCTTAGCTCTTGTATACAGGAACACTGAAGCTTTCTTT
TRBV19	TRBJ1-2	TRBD1	.	CASRSARQGRAYGYTF	TGTGCCAGTAGGTCGGCCCGACAGGGGCGGGCCTATGGCTACACCTTC
TRBV7-2	TRBJ2-7	.	.	CASSLGRGAYEQYF	TGTGCCAGCAGCTTAGGCAGGGGTGCCTACGAGCAGTACTTC
TRBV6-5	TRBJ2-5	.	.	CASSLLGPIQETQYF	TGTGCCAGCAGTTTATTGGGGCCCATCCAAGAGACCCAGTACTTC
TRBV6-4	TRBJ2-6	.	.	CASSHSGSGANVLTF	TGTGCCAGCAGCCACTCTGGCTCTGGGGCCAACGTCCTGACTTTC
TRBV7-9	TRBJ2-1	TRBD1	.	CASSLNPRGPSNEQFF	TGTGCCAGCAGCTTAAATCCCAGGGGGCCATCCAATGAGCAGTTCTTC
TRBV5-4	TRBJ2-3	TRBD2	.	CASSLEFGGGGIDTQYF	TGTGCCAGCAGCTTGGAGTTCGGAGGCGGGGGGATAGATACGCAGTATTTT
TRBV7-2	TRBJ2-7	.	.	CASSLGGGSEQYF	TGTGCCAGCAGCTTAGGGGGGGGCAGCGAGCAGTACTTC
TRBV5-1	TRBJ2-2	.	.	CASSPGGSNTGELFF	TGCGCCAGCAGCCCGGGGGGCAGCAACACCGGGGAGCTGTTTTTT
TRBV7-2	TRBJ1-1	TRBD1	.	CASSPYRGNTEAFF	TGTGCCAGCAGCCCGTACAGGGGGAACACTGAAGCTTTCTTT
TRBV7-3	TRBJ2-2	.	.	CASSLGAGRTGELFF	TGTGCCAGCAGCTTAGGGGCAGGCCGCACCGGGGAGCTGTTTTTT
TRBV2	TRBJ1-6	TRBD1	.	CASSGGQISYNSPLHF	TGTGCCAGCAGTGGGGGACAGATCTCCTATAATTCACCCCTCCACTTT
TRBV10-3	TRBJ2-7	.	.	CAISESLATYEQYF	TGTGCCATCAGTGAGTCACTAGCAACCTACGAGCAGTACTTC
TRBV6-5	TRBJ1-2	.	.	CASSYSKGVGGYTF	TGTGCCAGCAGTTACTCGAAAGGCGTCGGGGGCTACACCTTC
TRBV19	TRBJ2-1	.	.	CASSIGTSYNEQFF	TGTGCCAGTAGTATCGGGACTTCGTACAATGAGCAGTTCTTC
TRBV21-1	TRBJ1-1	.	.	CASSKEGTGAPYTEAFF	TGTGCCAGCAGCAAAGAGGGGACAGGGGCTCCCTACACTGAAGCTTTCTTT
TRBV6-6	TRBJ2-7	TRBD1	once	CASLGTGSEQYF	TGTGCCAGCCTAGGGACAGGGTCCGAGCAGTACTTC
TRBV6-5	TRBJ1-6	.	.	CASSYLGSSYNSPLHF	TGTGCCAGCAGTTACTTGGGGAGCTCCTATAATTCACCCCTCCACTTT
TRBV4-2	TRBJ2-1	TRBD2	once	CASSQEGVLAGAYNEQFF	TGTGCCAGCAGCCAAGAAGGGGTACTAGCGGGGGCTTACAATGAGCAGTTCTTC
TRBV5-4	TRBJ2-2	.	.	CASSFQGSVTGELFF	TGTGCCAGCAGCTTTCAGGGGTCGGTCACCGGGGAGCTGTTTTTT
TRBV11-2	TRBJ2-2	TRBD2	.	CASSPSGGTGELFF	TGTGCCAGCAGTCCCTCGGGGGGGACCGGGGAGCTGTTTTTT
TRBV6-5	TRBJ1-6	.	.	CASSYGGVYNSPLHF	TGTGCCAGCAGTTACGGGGGCGTGTATAATTCACCCCTCCACTTT
TRBV27	TRBJ2-7	TRBD2	.	CASSGVLAGGFYEQYF	TGTGCCAGCAGTGGGGTTCTAGCGGGAGGATTCTACGAGCAGTACTTC
TRBV28	TRBJ1-5	.	.	CASSSQAGGGLYSNQPQHF	TGTGCCAGCAGTTCTCAGGCGGGAGGGGGTTTATATAGCAATCAGCCCCAGCATTTT
TRBV5-1	TRBJ2-4	.	.	CASSYDKSRAGSSKNIQYF	TGCGCCAGCAGCTACGATAAATCACGGGCGGGGTCCTCCAAAAACATTCAGTACTTC
TRBV29-1	TRBJ1-2	.	few	CSVGDKGYGYTF	TGCAGCGTCGGGGACAAGGGCTATGGCTACACCTTC